This T cell receptor (beta chain) appears in the sequencing data of a study of cytomegalovirus exposure and HLA in healthy donors. The donors were members of the roughly 130-subject validation cohort (separate from the approximately 670-subject first cohort). Trimming shortened V by 4 bases and J by 11 bases, and 19 bases separated the two germline ends. This CDR3 region has 14 residues. Per germline, CDR1 MRHNA and CDR2 SNTAGT. Some clones are missing from TCRdb's copy, which holds only in-frame ones; the method was immunoSEQ multiplex PCR. Seen here are about 360,000 clones, 86% observed once, and the top ten hold around 0.8%.

Material: PBMCs. The genes are TRBV6-4 and TRBJ2-3; possibly TRBD2 for D (5 bases). This receptor was identified in a woman aged 18-30 years in good health and CMV-seronegative. The CDR3 loop is CASSVEESYGVQYF. The CDR3 nucleotides read TGTGCCAGCAGTGTCGAAGAGTCCTACGGGGTGCAGTATTTT.